This is a list of T cell receptor beta chains from one sample in a study of blood T cells in healthy people across ages. Each CDR3 protein is one row after TCRdb ran MiXCR on the 5' RACE reads. This sample has approximately 770,000 distinct CDR3 sequences, with over 45% found just once. The sample was blood. The receptor set was obtained from a man aged 25 to 40 in good health. Both conserved end residues are part of each CDR3. The D gene is left open where the match is weak. Not all rows give a size; the values are once, few, many and, for expanded clones, a class.

V gene	D gene	clone size	J gene	CDR3 protein	CDR3 DNA
TRBV3-1	-	few	TRBJ1-6	CASSQDGGSPAPLHF	TGTGCCAGCAGCCAAGATGGGGGGTCCCCAGCACCCCTCCACTTT
TRBV20-1	-	few	TRBJ1-1	CSATEASNTEAFF	TGCAGTGCCACTGAGGCCTCGAACACTGAAGCTTTCTTT
TRBV7-2	TRBD2	-	TRBJ2-5	CASSGGTSGTQYF	TGTGCCAGCAGCGGAGGGACTAGCGGGACCCAGTACTTC
TRBV21-1	-	once	TRBJ1-2	CASTYRGGYGYTF	TGTGCCAGCACCTACAGGGGCGGCTATGGCTACACCTTC
TRBV7-2	-	-	TRBJ2-2	CASSLRGGKHTGELFF	TGTGCCAGCAGCCTCAGGGGGGGGAAACATACCGGGGAGCTGTTTTTT
TRBV20-1	-	-	TRBJ2-5	CSASGNPPGRARSETQYF	TGCAGTGCTAGCGGGAATCCTCCGGGGCGGGCAAGATCGGAGACCCAGTACTTC
TRBV7-8	TRBD1	-	TRBJ1-6	CASSSGTGFNSPLHF	TGTGCCAGCAGCTCCGGGACAGGGTTCAATTCACCCCTCCACTTT
TRBV20-1	-	few	TRBJ1-2	CSARSEDVDYGYTF	TGCAGTGCTAGAAGTGAAGATGTGGACTATGGCTACACCTTC
TRBV13	-	few	TRBJ2-7	CASSLQASSYEQYF	TGTGCCAGCAGCTTACAGGCGTCGTCCTACGAGCAGTACTTC
TRBV29-1	TRBD2	few	TRBJ2-1	CSVYLLGLAARSSYNEQFF	TGCAGCGTTTACCTGTTGGGACTAGCGGCCCGGAGCTCCTACAATGAGCAGTTCTTC
TRBV7-9	-	-	TRBJ2-7	CASGLGSSYEQYF	TGTGCCAGCGGCCTGGGGAGCTCCTACGAGCAGTACTTC
TRBV7-2	TRBD1	few	TRBJ2-3	CASSPLTGAPHTQYF	TGTGCCAGCAGCCCCTTGACAGGGGCCCCGCATACGCAGTATTTT
TRBV7-2	TRBD2	-	TRBJ2-1	CASSPTSGGAVDEQFF	TGTGCCAGCAGCCCAACAAGCGGGGGAGCGGTGGATGAGCAGTTCTTC
TRBV28	-	-	TRBJ1-2	CASSLDASTSGYTF	TGTGCCAGCAGTTTGGATGCCTCGACGTCTGGCTACACCTTC
TRBV4-2	-	-	TRBJ1-2	CASSQGVTGSHGYTF	TGTGCCAGCAGCCAAGGCGTAACAGGGTCTCACGGCTACACCTTC
TRBV15	-	-	TRBJ1-5	CATSRGGREQPQHF	TGTGCCACCAGCAGAGGAGGGAGGGAACAGCCCCAGCATTTT
TRBV7-2	-	-	TRBJ1-4	CASSLWGDGSNEKLFF	TGTGCCAGCAGCCTTTGGGGGGATGGGTCTAATGAAAAACTGTTTTTT
TRBV7-9	-	-	TRBJ2-3	CASSLGEGDLMNTQYF	TGTGCCAGCAGCTTAGGCGAGGGGGATTTGATGAATACGCAGTATTTT
TRBV12-3/TRBV12-4	TRBD1	-	TRBJ2-7	CASSFGQGRGEQYF	TGTGCCAGCAGTTTCGGACAGGGGAGAGGCGAGCAGTACTTC
TRBV5-5	-	many	TRBJ1-2	CASSRTAYGYTF	TGTGCCAGCAGCCGGACGGCCTATGGCTACACCTTC
TRBV20-1	-	-	TRBJ1-1	CSARSAGRGPLTEAFF	TGCAGTGCTAGATCCGCGGGGAGGGGACCCCTCACTGAAGCTTTCTTT
TRBV27	-	-	TRBJ2-6	CANTQLGKANVLTF	TGTGCCAACACCCAGTTAGGCAAGGCCAACGTCCTGACTTTC
TRBV7-3	-	-	TRBJ2-3	CASSPSGANGYTQYF	TGTGCCAGCAGCCCCTCAGGGGCGAACGGTTATACGCAGTATTTT
TRBV27	-	-	TRBJ2-5	CASSPTRVTLETQYF	TGTGCCAGCAGTCCCACTAGGGTAACTCTCGAGACCCAGTACTTC
TRBV29-1	TRBD2	-	TRBJ2-1	CSVELRSSGNWNEQFF	TGCAGCGTTGAACTCCGATCTAGCGGGAATTGGAATGAGCAGTTCTTC
TRBV5-4	-	-	TRBJ2-1	CASSSPASHPNEQFF	TGTGCCAGCAGCTCACCCGCTAGTCACCCAAATGAGCAGTTCTTC
TRBV20-1	TRBD2	-	TRBJ2-5	CSATGGQETQYF	TGCAGTGCTACGGGGGGTCAAGAGACCCAGTACTTC
TRBV20-1	-	-	TRBJ2-5	CSTLEDEQYF	TGCAGTACTCTAGAAGATGAGCAGTACTTC
TRBV29-1	-	few	TRBJ2-3	CSHGDTQYF	TGCAGCCACGGGGATACGCAGTATTTT
TRBV30	TRBD2	-	TRBJ2-7	CAWSVGGATYEQYF	TGTGCCTGGAGTGTCGGGGGGGCCACCTACGAGCAGTACTTC
TRBV15	TRBD2	-	TRBJ2-1	CATSSGLADNNEQFF	TGTGCCACCAGCAGTGGACTAGCGGACAACAATGAGCAGTTCTTC
TRBV3-1	TRBD2	few	TRBJ2-7	CASKTSGSSYEQYF	TGTGCCAGTAAAACTAGCGGATCGTCCTACGAGCAGTACTTC
TRBV7-3	-	-	TRBJ2-3	CASSLKIPGGLLGVMVDTQYF	TGTGCCAGCAGCTTAAAAATCCCCGGGGGCCTTCTAGGGGTGATGGTGGATACGCAGTATTTT
TRBV7-9	-	-	TRBJ2-1	CASRNDRRNEIYNEQFF	TGTGCCAGCAGGAACGACAGGCGAAATGAGATATACAATGAGCAGTTCTTC
TRBV3-1	-	-	TRBJ2-7	CASSQDKGIYEQYF	TGTGCCAGCAGCCAAGATAAGGGAATCTACGAGCAGTACTTC
TRBV6-5	-	once	TRBJ2-4	CASSYSVPERWDIQYF	TGTGCCAGCAGTTACTCGGTCCCGGAGCGGTGGGACATTCAGTACTTC
TRBV27	-	-	TRBJ2-1	CASSPTQGKETQFF	TGTGCCAGCAGTCCAACCCAGGGGAAGGAGACCCAGTTCTTC
TRBV6-5	TRBD1	-	TRBJ1-2	CASRPVGQGNYGYTF	TGTGCCAGCAGGCCAGTGGGACAGGGGAACTATGGCTACACCTTC
TRBV12-3/TRBV12-4	-	-	TRBJ1-6	CASSRSPDSPNSPLHF	TGTGCCAGCAGCCGATCCCCAGACAGTCCGAATTCACCCCTCCACTTT
TRBV28	-	once	TRBJ2-5	CASCRTATQETQYF	TGTGCCAGCTGTCGGACAGCAACACAAGAGACCCAGTACTTC
TRBV29-1	TRBD2	-	TRBJ2-1	CSVEGGSGSNEQFF	TGCAGCGTTGAAGGCGGGAGTGGAAGTAATGAGCAGTTCTTC
TRBV11-2	TRBD2	once	TRBJ2-1	CASSILAGGNEQFF	TGTGCCAGCAGCATCCTAGCGGGGGGTAATGAGCAGTTCTTC
TRBV4-2	TRBD1	few	TRBJ2-7	CASSNNRGEQYF	TGTGCCAGCAGCAATAACAGGGGCGAGCAGTACTTC
TRBV28	TRBD1	few	TRBJ2-7	CASSLPGQGSYEQYF	TGTGCCAGCAGTTTGCCGGGACAGGGCTCCTACGAGCAGTACTTC
TRBV6-5	-	-	TRBJ2-1	CASSYSPSSYNEQFF	TGTGCCAGCAGTTACTCTCCAAGCTCCTACAATGAGCAGTTCTTC
TRBV2	-	-	TRBJ1-1	CASSKDSNTEAFF	TGTGCCAGCAGTAAGGATTCGAACACTGAAGCTTTCTTT
TRBV18	-	-	TRBJ2-3	CASSPPNTDTQYF	TGTGCCAGCTCACCACCCAACACAGATACGCAGTATTTT
TRBV6-1	TRBD1	-	TRBJ2-5	CAGAAMTGGETQYF	TGTGCCGGAGCGGCAATGACAGGGGGGGAGACCCAGTACTTC
TRBV29-1	-	-	TRBJ2-3	CSVEGGVWTQYF	TGCAGCGTTGAAGGGGGGGTGTGGACGCAGTATTTT
TRBV29-1	TRBD1	-	TRBJ2-7	CSVVDRGRGYEQYF	TGCAGCGTTGTTGACAGGGGGCGTGGGTACGAGCAGTACTTC
TRBV27	TRBD1	once	TRBJ2-5	CASSPSARDRQTQYF	TGTGCCAGCAGCCCCTCGGCCAGGGACAGACAGACCCAGTACTTC
TRBV18	-	-	TRBJ2-1	CASSIGSNYNEQFF	TGTGCCAGCTCTATCGGGAGCAACTACAATGAGCAGTTCTTC
TRBV28	-	-	TRBJ2-7	CASSFALGAGTGDEQYF	TGTGCCAGCAGTTTCGCTTTAGGAGCAGGGACGGGCGACGAGCAGTACTTC
TRBV18	-	few	TRBJ2-5	CASSPPSQQTQYF	TGTGCCAGCTCACCACCGAGTCAGCAGACCCAGTACTTC
TRBV15	-	-	TRBJ2-5	CATSRSDGRGEQYF	TGTGCCACCAGCAGATCGGACGGTCGCGGTGAGCAGTACTTC
TRBV20-1	TRBD2	-	TRBJ2-2	CSASIAGRNTGELFF	TGCAGTGCTAGTATAGCGGGGAGGAACACCGGGGAGCTGTTTTTT
TRBV14	TRBD2	many	TRBJ2-1	CASSRPGLGEREQFF	TGTGCCAGCAGCCGACCGGGACTAGGGGAACGTGAGCAGTTCTTC
TRBV14	TRBD2	-	TRBJ2-7	CASSQSAGLGRYEQYF	TGTGCCAGCAGCCAAAGCGCGGGACTAGGTCGATACGAGCAGTACTTC